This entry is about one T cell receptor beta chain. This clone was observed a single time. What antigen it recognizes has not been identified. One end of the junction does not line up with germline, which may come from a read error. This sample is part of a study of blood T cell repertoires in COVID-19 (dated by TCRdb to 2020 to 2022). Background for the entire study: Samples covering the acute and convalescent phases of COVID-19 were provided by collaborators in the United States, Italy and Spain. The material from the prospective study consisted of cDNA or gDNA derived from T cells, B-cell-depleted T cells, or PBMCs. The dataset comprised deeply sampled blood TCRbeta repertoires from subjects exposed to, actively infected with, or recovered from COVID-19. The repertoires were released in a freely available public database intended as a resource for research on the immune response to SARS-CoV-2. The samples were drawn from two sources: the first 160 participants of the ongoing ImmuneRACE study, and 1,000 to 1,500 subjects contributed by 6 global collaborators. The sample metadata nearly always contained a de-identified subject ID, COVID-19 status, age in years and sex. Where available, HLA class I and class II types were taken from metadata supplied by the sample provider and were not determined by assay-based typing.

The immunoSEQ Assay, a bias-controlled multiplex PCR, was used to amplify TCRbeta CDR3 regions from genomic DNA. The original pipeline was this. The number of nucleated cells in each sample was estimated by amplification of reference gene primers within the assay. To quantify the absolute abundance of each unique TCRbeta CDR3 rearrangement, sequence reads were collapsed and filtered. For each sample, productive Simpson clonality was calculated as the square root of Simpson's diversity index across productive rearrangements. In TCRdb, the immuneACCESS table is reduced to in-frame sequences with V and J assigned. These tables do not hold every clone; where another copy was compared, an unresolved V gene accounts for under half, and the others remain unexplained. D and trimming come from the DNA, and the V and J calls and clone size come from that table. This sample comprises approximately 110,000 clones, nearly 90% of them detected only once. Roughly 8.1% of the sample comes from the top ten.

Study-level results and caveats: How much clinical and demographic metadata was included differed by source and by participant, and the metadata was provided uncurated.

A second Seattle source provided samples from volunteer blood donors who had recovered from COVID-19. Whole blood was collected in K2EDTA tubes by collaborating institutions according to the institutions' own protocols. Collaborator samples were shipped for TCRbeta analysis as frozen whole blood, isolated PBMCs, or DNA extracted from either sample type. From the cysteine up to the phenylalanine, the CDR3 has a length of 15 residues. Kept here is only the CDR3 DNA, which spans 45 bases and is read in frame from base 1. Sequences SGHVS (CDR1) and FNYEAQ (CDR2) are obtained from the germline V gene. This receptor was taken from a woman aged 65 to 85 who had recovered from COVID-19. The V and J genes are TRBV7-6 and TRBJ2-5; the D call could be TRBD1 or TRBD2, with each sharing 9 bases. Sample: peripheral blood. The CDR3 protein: CASSLAGQGEETQYF. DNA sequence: TGTGCCAGCAGCCTAGCGGGACAGGGCGAAGAGACCCAGTACTTC.